Following are 3 T cell receptor beta chains from one sample sequenced in a study of OX40 agonist ivuxolimab in advanced cancers. Libraries were made using the immunoSEQ multiplex PCR assay. TCRdb provides this immuneACCESS table in a form limited to in-frame rearrangements. Some clones are lacking; in checked studies, under half of them reflect an unresolved V gene, and why the rest are absent is not known. The sample table holds fewer than 55,000 clones, of which 85% to 90% were seen once. About 11% of the sample is in the top ten clones. The sample consisted of CD4+ or CD8+ T cells sorted from blood, taken in a trial of the OX40 agonist ivuxolimab. The receptors shown here come from an adult with an advanced solid tumor such as melanoma, head and neck, liver or kidney cancer.

The CDR3 DNA is TGTGCCAGCAGCTTGGAGGGATTTTACTATGGCTACACCTTC. This encodes CASSLEGFYYGYTF. The rearrangement links TRBV5-6 to TRBJ1-2; D uncertain. CDR3 length: 14 residues. V was cut by 0 bases and J by 3 bases, with 9 bases left in between. Germline loops: CDR1 SGHDT, CDR2 YYEEEE.

The chain joins TRBV5-4 to TRBJ1-6; TRBD1 matches at 8 bases. V lost 3 bases, J lost 10 bases, and 6 bases stayed unmatched. The CDR3 extends over 14 amino acids. Germline V gene sequence: CDR1 SGHNT, CDR2 YYREEE (reference sequence). CDR3 nucleotide sequence: TGTGCCAGCAGCTCGGACAGGGAAGTCTCACCCCTCCACTTT. It yields the protein CASSSDREVSPLHF.

The rearrangement links TRBV6-5 to TRBJ2-7, with 10 bases identical to TRBD1. Germline V CDR1 and CDR2: MNHEY, SVGAGI. V gave up 2 bases and J gave up 5 bases; unmatched junction bases: 0. The CDR3 runs 13 residues. CDR3 coding DNA: TGTGCCAGCAGTTACGACAGGGGGCACGAGCAGTACTTC. It specifies CASSYDRGHEQYF.